These 23 T cell receptor beta chains originate from one sample sequenced in a study of technical replicates of blood from four donors. TCRdb's table, derived via immunoSEQ multiplex PCR, lists solely in-frame clones and lacks some. The repertoire has some 62,000 clones, around 87% of them found once; the top ten carry around 5%. Sample: PBMCs. These TCRs come from a human donor in good health. Some clones in this sample may be carry-over from other donors' samples.

J is TRBJ1-1 and V is TRBV30; D is possibly TRBD1 (5 bases). CDR1 GTSNPN and CDR2 SVGIG come from the germline V gene (reference sequence). CDR3 size: 11 residues. The V gene lost 7 bases and the J gene lost 7 bases, with 13 bases spanning the gap. The CDR3 loop reads CASKRQIEAFF. CDR3 bases: TGTGCCTCGAAGCGACAGATTGAAGCTTTCTTT.

This chain connects TRBV6-1 to TRBJ1-1, with D perhaps matching TRBD1 (6 bases). From germline, CDR1 is MNHNS and CDR2 SASEGT. This CDR3 contains 13 residues. The V end was cut by 4 bases, the J end by 1 base, with 7 bases between. In DNA, the CDR3 is TGTGCCAGCAGTGGGGGGCCGAACACTGAAGCTTTCTTT. It translates to CASSGGPNTEAFF.

The chain has TRBV7-8 and TRBJ2-1, with D possibly being TRBD2 (6 bases). From germline, CDR1 is SGHVS and CDR2 FQNEAQ. Trimming removed 5 bases from V and 5 bases from J, with 19 bases in between. The CDR3 length is 16 residues. CDR3 loop: CASSRGSREWDNEQFF. For the CDR3, the DNA is TGTGCCAGCAGCCGAGGCTCGCGGGAATGGGACAATGAGCAGTTCTTC.

This clone was picked up one time. The chain recombines TRBV14 with TRBJ1-1, with D uncertain. Trimming removed 3 bases from V and 5 bases from J, with 13 bases in between. Germline V lookup: CDR1 SGHDN, CDR2 FVKESK. CDR3 length: 14 residues. This chain's CDR3 is CASSQLWRETEAFF. The CDR3 DNA reads TGTGCCAGCAGCCAGCTATGGAGGGAAACTGAAGCTTTCTTT. Drawing the rest from reference TRBV14 and TRBJ1-1, the complete variable domain is EAGVTQFPSHSVIEKGQTVTLRCDPISGHDNLYWYRRVMGKEIKFLLHFVKESKQDESGMPNNRFLAERTGGTYSTLKVQPAELEDSGVYFCASSQLWRETEAFFGQGTRLTVV.

The V call is TRBV4-3, the J call TRBJ1-5, with TRBD1 identical over 7 bases. Trimming removed 0 bases from V and 9 bases from J; junction bases left unmatched: 5. Germline V gene lookup returns CDR1 LGHNA and CDR2 YSLEER. The CDR3 is 14 amino acids. CDR3 in DNA: TGCGCCAGCAGCCAAGAGACAGGGTATAGGCCCCAGCATTTT. Amino acids: CASSQETGYRPQHF.

The genes are TRBV7-9 and TRBJ1-6; D remains ambiguous. This CDR3 has 16 amino acids. Germline V CDR1 and CDR2: SEHNR, FQNEAQ (reference sequence). The V end lost 6 bases, the J end lost 0 bases, and 12 bases lay between the germline ends. The CDR3: CASRRNSSSYNSPLHF. Here the CDR3 DNA reads TGTGCCAGCAGACGAAACAGTAGCTCCTATAATTCACCCCTCCACTTT.

This chain joins TRBV10-3 and TRBJ2-1, with TRBD2 as a possible D gene (7 bases). The CDR3 extends over 13 amino acids. The germline V and J ends were trimmed by 8 bases and 7 bases, with 15 bases remaining between them. Germline assignment: CDR1 ENHRY and CDR2 SYGVKD. CDR3 coding DNA: TGTGCCATCGGCGGGGGCTATTGGAATGAGCAGTTCTTC. This codes for CAIGGGYWNEQFF.

The chain is built from TRBV5-6 and TRBJ2-7; 12 bases are shared with TRBD2. The V gene end was trimmed by 0 bases and the J gene end by 3 bases; junction bases not matched to a gene: 4. CDR1 and CDR2 (germline): SGHDT, YYEEEE. The CDR3 is made up of 16 amino acids. The CDR3: CASSLALTSGSYEQYF. In DNA, the CDR3 is TGTGCCAGCAGCTTGGCCTTGACTAGCGGGAGCTACGAGCAGTACTTC. The full variable domain, its missing parts supplied by reference TRBV5-6 and TRBJ2-7, is DAGVTQSPTHLIKTRGQQVTLRCSPKSGHDTVSWYQQALGQGPQFIFQYYEEEERQRGNFPDRFSGHQFPNYSSELNVNALLLGDSALYLCASSLALTSGSYEQYFGPGTRLTVT.

This chain joins TRBV19 and TRBJ1-2; D uncertain. Trimming removed 9 bases at V and 2 bases at J, with 16 bases between. The CDR3 is made up of 14 amino acids. Germline loops: CDR1 LNHDA, CDR2 SQIVND (reference sequence). This chain's CDR3 is CASRLEHGNYGYTF. CDR3 nucleotide sequence: TGTGCCAGCCGATTAGAACACGGGAACTATGGCTACACCTTC.

In its sample, this clone was seen a few times. J is TRBJ2-1 and V is TRBV29-1, with 11 nucleotides matching TRBD2. CDR1 SQVTM and CDR2 ANQGSEA come from the germline V gene. V was pared by 7 bases and J by 6 bases, with 8 bases of the junction left unmatched. CDR3 length: 14 residues. The CDR3 loop is CSGRVAGGPNEQFF. The CDR3 DNA reads TGCAGCGGCCGGGTAGCGGGGGGGCCCAATGAGCAGTTCTTC.

The V and J genes are TRBV12-5 and TRBJ2-1; D might be TRBD2 (6 bases). V shed 8 bases and J shed 3 bases, with 17 bases lying between them. Looked up from germline, CDR1 is LGHNT and CDR2 is FRNRAP. The CDR3 consists of 15 residues. CDR3 protein: CASSPRGGVYNEQFF. CDR3 bases: TGTGCTAGTTCTCCCCGAGGCGGGGTCTACAATGAGCAGTTCTTC. Complete variable domain (other parts from reference TRBV12-5 and TRBJ2-1): DARVTQTPRHKVTEMGQEVTMRCQPILGHNTVFWYRQTMMQGLELLAYFRNRAPLDDSGMPKDRFSAEMPDATLATLKIQPSEPRDSAVYFCASSPRGGVYNEQFFGPGTRLTVL.

V gene TRBV23-1 combines with J gene TRBJ2-7; 7 bases fit TRBD1. TRBV23-1 is noted as an ORF with a role that remains uncertain. The CDR3 has 15 amino acids. J lost 2 bases, V lost 1 base, and 5 bases had no gene match. Here the CDR3 reads CASSQYSGTAYEQYF. For the CDR3, the DNA is TGCGCCAGCAGTCAATATTCAGGGACAGCCTACGAGCAGTACTTC.

This sequence joins TRBV10-3 and TRBJ2-3; tentative D call: TRBD1 (6 bases). The CDR3 has 14 residues. The germline V and J ends were trimmed by 4 bases and 0 bases, with 8 bases remaining between them. The germline V gene has CDR1 ENHRY and CDR2 SYGVKD. Written as DNA, the CDR3 is TGTGCCATCAGTGTGGGGACAAGCACAGATACGCAGTATTTT. It yields the protein CAISVGTSTDTQYF.

The rearrangement joins TRBV4-2 to TRBJ2-2; 10 bases fit TRBD2. This CDR3 spans 18 amino acids. Per germline, CDR1 LGHNA and CDR2 YNFKEQ. Losses at the gene ends were 5 bases for V and 2 bases for J; bases not matched to a gene: 11. CDR3 sequence (DNA): TGTGCCAGCAGCTATGATAACATAGCGGGGGGAAACACCGGGGAGCTGTTTTTT. Amino acid sequence: CASSYDNIAGGNTGELFF.

The chain combines TRBV7-2 with TRBJ1-2; 7 bases align to TRBD1. The CDR3 is 13 residues long. V was pared by 3 bases and J by 6 bases, with 4 bases of the junction left unmatched. Germline lookup yields CDR1 SGHTA and CDR2 FQGNSA. This CDR3 is CASSLGQLDGYTF. CDR3 nucleotide sequence: TGTGCCAGCAGCTTGGGACAGCTGGATGGCTACACCTTC.

V and J are TRBV11-2 and TRBJ2-2, with D possibly TRBD1 on 5 matching bases. This CDR3 region has 13 residues. From germline, CDR1 is SGHAT and CDR2 FQNNGV. V gave up 10 bases and J gave up 3 bases, with 12 bases separating them. The DNA for the CDR3 is TGTGCCAACGGCAGGGTGGACACCGGGGAGCTGTTTTTT. Translating it yields CANGRVDTGELFF.

This clone appeared a few times. The chain recombines TRBV10-3 with TRBJ1-2; 10 bases line up with TRBD1. V lost 3 bases to trimming and J lost 4 bases; unmatched junction nucleotides: 11. The CDR3 is 17 amino acids. CDR1 and CDR2 (germline): ENHRY, SYGVKD. Here the CDR3 DNA reads TGTGCCATCAGTGACTCGGACAGGGGGGCTTCTAGCTATGGCTACACCTTC. Translating gives CAISDSDRGASSYGYTF.

This clone was picked up one time. This sequence joins TRBV10-3 and TRBJ1-5, with D hard to call. The CDR3 covers 12 residues. Trimming removed 3 bases at V and 7 bases at J, with 7 bases between. The germline gives CDR1 ENHRY, CDR2 SYGVKD. Here the CDR3 DNA reads TGTGCCATCAGTGATGTGAGACAGCCCCAGCATTTT. It translates to CAISDVRQPQHF.

V and J are TRBV7-2 and TRBJ2-1; 11 bases line up with TRBD2. The CDR3 sequence is 14 residues long. V lost 5 bases to trimming and J lost 10 bases; unmatched junction nucleotides: 7. Germline assignment: CDR1 SGHTA and CDR2 FQGNSA. CDR3 region: CASSPLLAGDEQFF. CDR3 DNA: TGTGCCAGCAGCCCTCTACTAGCGGGAGACGAGCAGTTCTTC.

The genes are TRBV2 and TRBJ2-3, with 8 nucleotides matching TRBD1. The germline V gene encodes CDR1 SNHLY and CDR2 FYNNEI. With 6 bases clipped from V and 2 bases from J, the junction kept 4 bases outside the gene matches. This CDR3 spans 14 amino acids. The CDR3 DNA sequence: TGTGCCAGCAGCGGACAGGGCCACACAGATACGCAGTATTTT. Translation: CASSGQGHTDTQYF.

The chain uses TRBV6-6 and TRBJ1-5, with D perhaps matching TRBD1 (6 bases). The germline gives CDR1 MNHNY, CDR2 SVGAGI (reference sequence). This CDR3 has 15 residues. The V gene lost 6 bases and the J gene lost 0 bases, with 12 bases spanning the gap. DNA of the CDR3: TGTGCCAGCAGCCCGGACAGATCTAGCAATCAGCCCCAGCATTTT. Translated, it gives CASSPDRSSNQPQHF.

The chain carries TRBV6-5 and TRBJ2-7; TRBD1 matches at 9 bases. Per germline, CDR1 MNHEY and CDR2 SVGAGI. V shed 2 bases, J shed 4 bases, and the junction held 6 bases outside the gene matches. This CDR3 spans 15 amino acids. For the CDR3, the DNA is TGTGCCAGCAGTTACGGACAGGGGAGACTATACGAGCAGTACTTC. Protein: CASSYGQGRLYEQYF.

The chain couples TRBV7-9 to TRBJ1-2; D is uncertain. Trimming cost V 4 bases and J 6 bases, with 15 bases left between them. CDR1 and CDR2 from the germline V gene are SEHNR and FQNEAQ (reference sequence). The CDR3 extends over 14 amino acids. The CDR3 DNA reads as TGTGCCAGCAGCTCCGGACTAGGAGACGATGGCTACACCTTC. It specifies CASSSGLGDDGYTF.